This record looks at one T cell receptor beta chain sequence and its context. Its antigen remains unidentified. Per-base quality was not reported, and no clone a single base away is much larger than it. Hyperthyroidism patients were newly diagnosed, had a disease duration of under 2 months, and were aged 18 to 65 years. The study excluded patients with uncontrolled infections, other autoimmune diseases, pregnancy or lactation. Clinical symptoms, serum thyroxine and TRAb, thyroid ultrasound, and orbital computed tomography formed the basis for the diagnoses. Blood from progressor patients was collected at the time of first diagnosis with hyperthyroidism, before any ophthalmopathy symptoms had appeared. PBMCs were isolated from 7.5 to 10 ml of fresh peripheral blood by Ficoll-Paque density gradient centrifugation. Progressor patients were initially diagnosed with Graves' hyperthyroidism and developed ophthalmopathy during follow-up. Total RNA was extracted using Trizol reagent, and RNA quality was assessed on an Agilent 2100 Bioanalyzer.

The data stem from a study of T cells in Graves' hyperthyroidism and ophthalmopathy (dated by TCRdb to between 2018 and 2021). Notes on the research overall: Peripheral blood samples were taken at initial diagnosis, before any treatment was given. For training and testing, the approximately 92 patients in the discovery cohort were randomly divided in a 7:3 ratio. The paper reports TCR Vbeta CDR3 sequencing of some 140 peripheral blood samples: approximately 41 ophthalmopathy, under 80 hyperthyroidism and around 17 progressor patients. To identify distinguishing TCR V-J signatures, a discovery cohort of around 100 patients was used, comprising approximately 40 with Graves' ophthalmopathy and some 60 with stable Graves' hyperthyroidism. An independent validation cohort of fewer than 20 hyperthyroidism patients and approximately 15 patients who later progressed to ophthalmopathy tested prospective prediction of ophthalmopathy. After sampling, hyperthyroidism patients received methimazole starting at 30 mg daily, and ophthalmopathy patients received high-dose intravenous methylprednisolone. In addition, the study compared T-cell repertoires in thyroid tissue and in blood from roughly 6 Graves' hyperthyroidism patients. On the study overall, not on this receptor specifically: In cross-validation, a model built on a 13 V-J signature told ophthalmopathy apart from stable hyperthyroidism with approximately 91% sensitivity and about 81% specificity, and in testing the same model reached 80%/75%. Sample size was not statistically predetermined, and investigators were not blinded to group allocation. Most expanded thyroid clonotypes (frequency above 0.001) were also detected in blood, a finding suggesting that blood repertoires may reflect thyroid immune responses. During validation, the model predicted progression to ophthalmopathy a median of approximately 6 months ahead of onset, with almost 71% sensitivity and roughly 75% specificity.

The germline ends are 16 bases apart after V is trimmed by 1 base and J by 4 bases. Measured from the cysteine to the phenylalanine, the CDR3 is 16 residues long. Of the read, only the CDR3 DNA is kept; its 48 bases are in frame from base 1. TCR beta CDR3 regions were amplified from RNA transcripts. The first round of RT-PCR for the TCR CDR3 was performed with the HTBI primer set and the Qiagen OneStep RT-PCR kit. Libraries were constructed in a second round of multiplex PCR, after which size selection and purification were performed. Sequencing of the libraries was done on an Illumina HiSeq2000 using paired-end 100 bp reads. The published analysis was carried out like this. SOAPnuke was used to process the raw data, throwing out any read that contained adapters or uncalled bases, had a mean Phred below 15, or lacked an exact constant-primer or identifier match. High-quality paired reads were merged using COPE v1.2.5, and each unique nucleotide sequence was defined as a clonotype. MiTCR v1.1 was used to align clonotypes to the IMGT TRBV, TRBD and TRBJ reference segments. Analysis was restricted to V-J combinations with a frequency above 0.0001, which covered 99.2% of repertoires. A TCS score was defined as the ratio between F50 (clonal expansion) and ExV (chaos), using BLOSUM62-based TCRdist between CDR3 peptides within each V-J. Welch's t-statistics and random forest reduced 500 to 550 V-J features to around 14, which were used in a naive Bayes classifier (R e1071). The raw public data were reprocessed by TCRdb itself: fastp quality trimming at Q25, MiXCR clonotype calling, in-frame beta chains only. Entries are consolidated by CDR3 protein sequence, retaining the most common genes and DNA. These V and J calls rely on TCRdb rather than the paper's analysis. The table for this sample lists under 350,000 distinct CDR3 sequences; about an eighth of them were counted only once. Almost 8% of the sample comes from the top ten.

The sequence is built from TRBV12-3 or TRBV12-4 and TRBJ1-1; the D region possibly corresponds to TRBD1 (5 bases align). The receptor was isolated from a woman under 40 with Graves' hyperthyroidism that later progressed to Graves' ophthalmopathy. Sequenced: blood. The base sequence is TGTGCCAGCAGTTTAGAGGGGCTGGGGCCGGGCACTGAAGCTTTCTTT. It translates as CASSLEGLGPGTEAFF.